This T cell receptor beta chain is drawn from a study of CD8+ T cells in alopecia areata. The CDR3 is made up of 15 amino acids. Trimming took off 3 bases at V and 3 bases at J, with 10 bases between the two ends. From germline, CDR1 is SGDLS and CDR2 YYNGEE. Specified treatment: oral pan-JAK inhibitor, 5-10 mg twice daily. After isolation, RNA underwent reverse transcription to generate cDNA as the sequencing template. Sequenced by immunoSEQ multiplex PCR; TCRdb stores in-frame clones only, minus some. The table shows 150,000 to 200,000 clones, with 60% occurring only once. This TCR was recovered from a human donor with alopecia areata. The V and J genes are TRBV9 and TRBJ1-6; D possibly corresponds to TRBD1 (6 bases). The sequenced sample was CD4+ T cells sorted from blood, obtained at week 24, from a patient treated with tofacitinib. CDR3 DNA sequence: TGTGCCAGCAGCGAGGGGGACGGCTATAATTCACCCCTCCACTTT. Translation gives CASSEGDGYNSPLHF.